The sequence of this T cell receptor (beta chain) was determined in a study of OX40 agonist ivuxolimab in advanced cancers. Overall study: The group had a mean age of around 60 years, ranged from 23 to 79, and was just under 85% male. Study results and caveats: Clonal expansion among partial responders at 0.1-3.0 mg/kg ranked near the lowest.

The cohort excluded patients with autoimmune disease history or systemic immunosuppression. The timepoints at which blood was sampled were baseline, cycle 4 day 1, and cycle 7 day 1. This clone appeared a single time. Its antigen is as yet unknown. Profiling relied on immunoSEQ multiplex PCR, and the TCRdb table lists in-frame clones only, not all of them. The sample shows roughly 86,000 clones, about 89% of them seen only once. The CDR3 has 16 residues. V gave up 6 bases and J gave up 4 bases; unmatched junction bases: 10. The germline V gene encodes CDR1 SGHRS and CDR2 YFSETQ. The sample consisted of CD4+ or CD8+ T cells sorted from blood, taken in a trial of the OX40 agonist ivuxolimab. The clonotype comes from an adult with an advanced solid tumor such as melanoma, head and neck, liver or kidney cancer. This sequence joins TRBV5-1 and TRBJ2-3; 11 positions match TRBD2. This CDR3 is CASTPLSGGESDTQYF. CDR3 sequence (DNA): TGCGCCAGCACCCCTCTTAGCGGGGGGGAGTCAGATACGCAGTATTTT. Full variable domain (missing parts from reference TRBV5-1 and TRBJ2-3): KAGVTQTPRYLIKTRGQQVTLSCSPISGHRSVSWYQQTPGQGLQFLFEYFSETQRNKGNFPGRFSGRQFSNSRSEMNVSTLELGDSALYLCASTPLSGGESDTQYFGPGTRLTVL.